This T cell receptor beta chain appears in the sequencing data of a study of T cell repertoires in cytomegalovirus infection. For the study at large: TCR beta signatures that were public indicated CMV infection and matching HLA type.

In this sample, this clonotype turned up once. What it binds is not known. TCRdb reprocessed the reads with MiXCR, giving one entry per CDR3 protein. The table includes some 560,000 distinct CDR3 sequences, approximately 40% detected once. Broader study findings: Pooled public TCR beta family frequency picked out CMV carriers with the relevant HLA.

CDR1 is SEHNR and CDR2 is FQNEAQ in the germline V gene (reference sequence). This CDR3 region has 14 residues. J was trimmed by 5 bases and V by 6 bases; bases with no gene match: 7. This sequence originates from a human donor in good health (CMV status not recorded). Some clones in this sample may be carry-over from other donors' samples. The sequenced sample was cultured PBMCs, obtained from culture after CMV antigen stimulation. The genes are TRBV7-9 and TRBJ1-1; 9 bases agree with TRBD1. The DNA of the CDR3 is TGTGCCAGCAGAACACAGGGGGCGCAAACTGAAGCTTTCTTT. It yields the protein CASRTQGAQTEAFF.